These T cell receptor beta chains were read from a single sample in a study of CD8 T cells in Susac syndrome. MiXCR, run by TCRdb on the immunoSEQ multiplex PCR reads, gives a single entry per CDR3 protein. The repertoire has tens of thousands of distinct CDR3 sequences, approximately 96% of them found once; the top ten carry approximately 0.39%. The specimen sequenced was CD8+ T cells from PBMCs. The receptors stem from a human donor with Susac syndrome. Each CDR3 is given with its conserved first and last residue. A D gene is named only where the DNA matches it firmly. Clone size, where shown, is once, few, many, or a class for clones that have expanded.

clone size,D gene,V gene,J gene,CDR3 protein,CDR3 DNA
NA,NA,TRBV30,TRBJ1-2,CAWSSGGYGYTF,TGTGCCTGGAGTAGTGGGGGCTATGGCTACACCTTC
NA,NA,TRBV7-9,TRBJ1-1,CASPGNTEAFF,TGTGCCAGCCCGGGTAACACTGAAGCTTTCTTT
once,NA,TRBV5-1,TRBJ2-4,CASSLVDSVRDIQYF,TGCGCCAGCAGCTTGGTGGACAGCGTAAGGGACATTCAGTACTTC
NA,NA,TRBV7-3,TRBJ1-1,CASSPMCMHQGNTEAFF,TGTGCCAGCAGCCCTATGTGCATGCACCAGGGAAACACTGAAGCTTTCTTT
NA,NA,TRBV29-1,TRBJ1-1,CSVVAGLNTEAFF,TGCAGCGTTGTTGCAGGTTTGAACACTGAAGCTTTCTTT
NA,NA,TRBV7-9,TRBJ1-5,CASSVSGNQPQHF,TGTGCCAGCAGCGTGTCGGGCAATCAGCCCCAGCATTTT
NA,NA,TRBV30,TRBJ1-1,CAWRQSRVTEAFF,TGTGCCTGGAGGCAAAGCAGGGTCACTGAAGCTTTCTTT
NA,NA,TRBV6-5,TRBJ2-7,CASSYTAGSEQYF,TGTGCCAGCAGTTACACTGCAGGATCCGAGCAGTACTTC
NA,NA,TRBV25-1,TRBJ1-6,CASSEVARYNSPLHF,TGTGCCAGCAGTGAAGTAGCCAGGTATAATTCACCCCTCCACTTT
NA,NA,TRBV28,TRBJ2-7,CASSLENEQYF,TGTGCCAGCAGTTTGGAAAACGAGCAGTACTTC
NA,TRBD1,TRBV5-1,TRBJ2-5,CASSPQTGGGQETQYF,TGCGCCAGCAGCCCCCAGACAGGGGGGGGCCAAGAGACCCAGTACTTC
NA,TRBD1,TRBV12-3/TRBV12-4,TRBJ1-5,CASSITGGRNQPQHF,TGTGCCAGCAGTATCACAGGGGGCCGCAATCAGCCCCAGCATTTT
medium-sized,NA,TRBV7-3,TRBJ2-3,CASSLNSGTDTQYF,TGTGCCAGCAGCTTAAATAGCGGCACAGATACGCAGTATTTT
NA,NA,TRBV20-1,TRBJ1-5,CSALTGGAGNQPQHF,TGCAGTGCTCTCACCGGGGGGGCGGGCAATCAGCCCCAGCATTTT
NA,TRBD2,TRBV7-9,TRBJ2-1,CASRAGGNEQFF,TGTGCCAGCAGGGCGGGGGGTAATGAGCAGTTCTTC
NA,NA,TRBV19,TRBJ2-2,CASSRGGELFF,TGTGCCAGTAGTCGTGGCGGGGAGCTGTTTTTT
NA,NA,TRBV7-2,TRBJ2-7,CASSSDPGYEQYF,TGTGCCAGCAGCTCCGACCCGGGCTACGAGCAGTACTTC
NA,NA,TRBV29-1,TRBJ2-3,CSVEFWDVISDTQYF,TGCAGCGTTGAGTTTTGGGACGTAATTTCAGATACGCAGTATTTT
NA,NA,TRBV4-3,TRBJ2-1,CASSQDTPGPYNEQFF,TGCGCCAGCAGCCAAGATACCCCAGGGCCCTACAATGAGCAGTTCTTC
NA,TRBD1,TRBV13,TRBJ2-3,CASSLARGDTQYF,TGTGCCAGCAGCTTAGCCAGGGGGGATACGCAGTATTTT
NA,NA,TRBV3-1,TRBJ2-7,CASSWDLGSYEQYF,TGTGCCAGCAGCTGGGACCTGGGATCCTACGAGCAGTACTTC
NA,TRBD2,TRBV7-6,TRBJ2-7,CASSSSGGSYEQYF,TGTGCCAGCAGCTCCAGCGGGGGGTCCTACGAGCAGTACTTC
NA,TRBD1,TRBV28,TRBJ2-2,CASSSRQGDGTGELFF,TGTGCCAGCAGCTCGAGACAGGGGGACGGCACCGGGGAGCTGTTTTTT
NA,NA,TRBV20-1,TRBJ1-2,CSARDQAGQRGYTF,TGCAGTGCTAGAGATCAGGCGGGACAAAGAGGCTACACCTTC
NA,NA,TRBV6-1,TRBJ2-4,CASGDSVNIQYF,TGTGCCAGCGGAGACAGTGTTAACATTCAGTACTTC
NA,NA,TRBV2,TRBJ2-5,CASSETVVETQYF,TGTGCCAGCAGTGAAACCGTCGTAGAGACCCAGTACTTC
NA,TRBD2,TRBV4-1,TRBJ2-7,CASSQETAGAGEQYF,TGCGCCAGCAGCCAAGAAACAGCGGGAGCCGGCGAGCAGTACTTC
NA,TRBD2,TRBV20-1,TRBJ2-1,CSAESGLAGGLVVNEQFF,TGCAGTGCTGAGTCGGGGCTAGCGGGAGGGTTAGTAGTAAATGAGCAGTTCTTC
NA,NA,TRBV13,TRBJ1-1,CASSPGARDTEAFF,TGTGCCAGCAGCCCGGGGGCCAGGGACACTGAAGCTTTCTTT
NA,TRBD2,TRBV9,TRBJ2-1,CASSVRLADTYNEQFF,TGTGCCAGCAGCGTAAGACTAGCCGACACCTACAATGAGCAGTTCTTC
NA,TRBD1,TRBV12-5,TRBJ2-2,CASAQTGTNTGELFF,TGTGCTAGTGCTCAGACAGGGACGAACACCGGGGAGCTGTTTTTT
NA,TRBD1,TRBV29-1,TRBJ1-2,CSVEGRDSYYGYTF,TGCAGCGTTGAAGGGAGGGACAGCTACTATGGCTACACCTTC
once,TRBD2,TRBV3-1,TRBJ2-1,CASSQDSGSFYNEQFF,TGTGCCAGCAGCCAAGATAGCGGGAGTTTCTACAATGAGCAGTTCTTC
NA,NA,TRBV20-1,TRBJ1-1,CSALTDANDMNTEAFF,TGCAGTGCTTTGACAGACGCAAATGACATGAACACTGAAGCTTTCTTT
NA,NA,TRBV6-5,TRBJ1-1,CASSYGRRTEAFF,TGTGCCAGCAGTTATGGCCGGAGGACTGAAGCTTTCTTT
NA,NA,TRBV27,TRBJ2-1,CASSFEGDEQFF,TGTGCCAGCAGTTTTGAAGGCGATGAGCAGTTCTTC
NA,NA,TRBV2,TRBJ2-7,CASSMSGAYEQYF,TGTGCCAGCAGCATGTCTGGGGCCTACGAGCAGTACTTC
NA,NA,TRBV12-3/TRBV12-4,TRBJ2-3,CASRGGPISDTQYF,TGTGCCAGCAGAGGGGGGCCCATTTCAGATACGCAGTATTTT
NA,TRBD2,TRBV20-1,TRBJ2-1,CSARPSGTSFPEQFF,TGCAGTGCTAGACCATCAGGGACTAGCTTTCCTGAGCAGTTCTTC
NA,NA,TRBV20-1,TRBJ1-5,CSARTRIRRPQHF,TGCAGTGCTAGAACTCGGATCAGGCGGCCCCAGCATTTT
NA,NA,TRBV11-2,TRBJ2-1,CASSLWSSEDEQFF,TGTGCCAGCAGCTTATGGTCTAGCGAAGATGAGCAGTTCTTC
once,TRBD2,TRBV29-1,TRBJ2-1,CSVVGASGDSYNEQFF,TGCAGCGTGGTAGGGGCTAGCGGTGACTCCTACAATGAGCAGTTCTTC
NA,TRBD2,TRBV11-1,TRBJ2-7,CASSPRLAGGREQYF,TGTGCCAGCAGCCCACGACTAGCGGGAGGGCGCGAGCAGTACTTC
once,NA,TRBV13,TRBJ2-1,CASSFPGEPPYNEQFF,TGTGCCAGCAGCTTCCCTGGGGAGCCTCCCTACAATGAGCAGTTCTTC
NA,NA,TRBV24-1,TRBJ2-1,CATSGAHRGPSGEQFF,TGTGCCACCAGCGGGGCGCACCGAGGCCCGAGCGGGGAGCAGTTCTTC
NA,NA,TRBV14,TRBJ2-5,CASSLRREETQYF,TGTGCCAGCAGCCTCCGCCGCGAAGAGACCCAGTACTTC
NA,NA,TRBV29-1,TRBJ1-4,CSVSWGEKLFF,TGCAGCGTTAGCTGGGGTGAAAAACTGTTTTTT
once,NA,TRBV30,TRBJ1-3,CAWTPPGTGNTIYF,TGTGCCTGGACACCCCCAGGGACTGGAAACACCATATATTTT
NA,TRBD1,TRBV12-5,TRBJ1-2,CASGDRVDGYTF,TGTGCTAGTGGGGACAGGGTCGATGGCTACACCTTC
NA,TRBD2,TRBV18,TRBJ2-7,CASSPPGLLMEQYF,TGTGCCAGCTCACCCCCGGGACTACTTATGGAGCAGTACTTC
NA,NA,TRBV2,TRBJ2-1,CASSVLSSANEQFF,TGTGCCAGCAGTGTCCTTAGTAGCGCCAATGAGCAGTTCTTC
NA,NA,TRBV20-1,TRBJ1-5,CSARDQSSENSNQPQHF,TGCAGTGCTAGAGATCAGTCATCCGAGAATAGCAATCAGCCCCAGCATTTT
NA,TRBD1,TRBV14,TRBJ2-3,CASSQVQGSDTQYF,TGTGCCAGCAGCCAAGTACAGGGGTCGGATACGCAGTATTTT